The TCR beta chain under discussion was sequenced for a study of cytomegalovirus exposure and HLA in healthy donors. Regarding the study as a whole: The CMV antigen specificity of a few CMV-associated chains was confirmed through in vitro analysis.

The length of the CDR3 is 16 residues. CDR1 SGHDT and CDR2 YYEEEE come from the germline V gene. V was clipped by 3 bases and J by 0 bases, with 12 bases between them. To note about this clone: The antigen remains unidentified.

The PCR was carried out with 60 Vbeta primers and 13 Jbeta primers. Study processing details: In a later analysis, the count reached some 83 million unique TCR beta chains, with about 10 million shared. Here immunoSEQ multiplex PCR was the method, and the copy in TCRdb shows in-frame clones only, minus some. That table is the source of V, J and clone size, and D and trimming were worked out from the DNA. The data show tens of thousands of clones, roughly 80% seen once. The chain carries TRBV5-6 and TRBJ2-2; D is unclear. This TCR was recovered from a man between 50 and 59 years old in good health and CMV-seropositive. Sequenced sample: PBMCs. For the CDR3, the DNA is TGTGCCAGCAGCTCCCTGCGCAGCGCGAACACCGGGGAGCTGTTTTTT. It is translated as CASSSLRSANTGELFF.